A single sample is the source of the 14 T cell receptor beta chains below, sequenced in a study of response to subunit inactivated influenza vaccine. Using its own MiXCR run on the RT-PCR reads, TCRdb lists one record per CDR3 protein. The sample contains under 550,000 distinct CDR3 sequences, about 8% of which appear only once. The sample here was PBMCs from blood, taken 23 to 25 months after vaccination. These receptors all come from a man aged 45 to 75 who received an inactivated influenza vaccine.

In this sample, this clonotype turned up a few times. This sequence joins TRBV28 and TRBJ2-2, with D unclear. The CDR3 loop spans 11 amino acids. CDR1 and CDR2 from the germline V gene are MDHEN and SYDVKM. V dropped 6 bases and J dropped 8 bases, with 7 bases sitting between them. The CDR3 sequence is CASSVGGELFF. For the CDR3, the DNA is TGTGCCAGCAGCGTTGGGGGGGAGCTGTTTTTT.

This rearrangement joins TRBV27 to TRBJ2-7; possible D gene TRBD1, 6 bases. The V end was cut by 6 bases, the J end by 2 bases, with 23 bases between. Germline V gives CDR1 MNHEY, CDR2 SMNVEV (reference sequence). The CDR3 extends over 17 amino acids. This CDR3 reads CASSPPSVGDNPYEQYF. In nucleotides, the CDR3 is TGTGCCAGCAGCCCCCCTTCGGTAGGGGACAATCCCTACGAGCAGTACTTC.

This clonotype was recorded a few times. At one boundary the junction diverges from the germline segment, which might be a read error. The CDR3: CASSLMGGDTQYF. The CDR3 DNA is TGTGCTAGCAGCTTAATGGGCGGGGATACGCAGTATTTT. The rearrangement links TRBV7-7 to TRBJ2-3, with D possibly TRBD2 on 5 matching bases. CDR1 is SSHAT, CDR2 FNYEAQ, per germline (reference sequence). The CDR3 runs to 13 residues.

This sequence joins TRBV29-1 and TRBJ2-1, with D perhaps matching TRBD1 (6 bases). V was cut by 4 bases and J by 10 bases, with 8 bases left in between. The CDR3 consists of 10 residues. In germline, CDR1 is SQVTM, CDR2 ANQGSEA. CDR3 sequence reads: CSVVGTEQFF. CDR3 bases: TGCAGCGTTGTAGGGACAGAGCAGTTCTTC.

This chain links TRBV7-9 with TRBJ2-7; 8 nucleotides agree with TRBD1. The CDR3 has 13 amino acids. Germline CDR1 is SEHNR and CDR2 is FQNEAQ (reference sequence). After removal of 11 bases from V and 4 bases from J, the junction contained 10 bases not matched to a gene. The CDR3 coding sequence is TGTGCCGGGGCGCAGGGGGCTTCATACGAGCAGTACTTC. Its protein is CAGAQGASYEQYF.

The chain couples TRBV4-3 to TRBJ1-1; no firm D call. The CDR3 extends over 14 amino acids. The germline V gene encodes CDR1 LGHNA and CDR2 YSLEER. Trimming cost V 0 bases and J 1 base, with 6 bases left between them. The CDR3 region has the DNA TGCGCCAGCAGCCAAGACCCAGCGAACACTGAAGCTTTCTTT. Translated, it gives CASSQDPANTEAFF.

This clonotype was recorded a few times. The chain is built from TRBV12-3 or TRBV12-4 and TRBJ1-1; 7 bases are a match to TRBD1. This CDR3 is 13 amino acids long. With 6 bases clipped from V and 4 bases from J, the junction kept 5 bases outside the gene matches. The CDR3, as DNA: TGTGCCAGCAGAAGACAGGGACTCACTGAAGCTTTCTTT. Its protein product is CASRRQGLTEAFF.

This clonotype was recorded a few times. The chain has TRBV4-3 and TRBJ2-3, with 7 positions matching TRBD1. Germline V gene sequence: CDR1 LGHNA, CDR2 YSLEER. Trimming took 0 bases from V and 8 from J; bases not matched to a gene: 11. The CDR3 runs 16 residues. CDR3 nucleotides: TGCGCCAGCAGCCAAGATCGGGGACAGTTCCCTGGTACGCAGTATTTT. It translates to CASSQDRGQFPGTQYF.

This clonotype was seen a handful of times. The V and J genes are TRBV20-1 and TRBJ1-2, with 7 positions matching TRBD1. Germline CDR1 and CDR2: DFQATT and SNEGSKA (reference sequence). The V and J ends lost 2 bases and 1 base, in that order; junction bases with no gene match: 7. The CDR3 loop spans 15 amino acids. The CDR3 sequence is CSARQTGTVNYGYTF. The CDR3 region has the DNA TGCAGTGCTAGACAGACCGGGACAGTTAACTATGGCTACACCTTC.

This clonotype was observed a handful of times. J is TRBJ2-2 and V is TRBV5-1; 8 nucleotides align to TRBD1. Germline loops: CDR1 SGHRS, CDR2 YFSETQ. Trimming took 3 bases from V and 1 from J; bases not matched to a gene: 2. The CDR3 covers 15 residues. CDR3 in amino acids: CASSSDRGNTGELFF. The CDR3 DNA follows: TGCGCCAGCAGCTCCGACAGGGGGAACACCGGGGAGCTGTTTTTT.

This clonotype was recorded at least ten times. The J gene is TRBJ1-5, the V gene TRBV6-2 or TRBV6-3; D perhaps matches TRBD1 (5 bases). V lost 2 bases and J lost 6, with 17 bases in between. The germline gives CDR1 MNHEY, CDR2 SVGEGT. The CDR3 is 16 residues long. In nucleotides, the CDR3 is TGTGCCAGCAGTTACAGTCGGGCAGGGTCTCCTCAGCCCCAGCATTTT. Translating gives CASSYSRAGSPQPQHF.

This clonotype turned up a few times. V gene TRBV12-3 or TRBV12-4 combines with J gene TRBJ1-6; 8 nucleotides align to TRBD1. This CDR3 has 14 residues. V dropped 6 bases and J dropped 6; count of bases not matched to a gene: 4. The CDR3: CASRDRVGNSPLHF. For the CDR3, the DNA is TGTGCCAGCAGGGACAGGGTCGGTAATTCACCCCTCCACTTT.

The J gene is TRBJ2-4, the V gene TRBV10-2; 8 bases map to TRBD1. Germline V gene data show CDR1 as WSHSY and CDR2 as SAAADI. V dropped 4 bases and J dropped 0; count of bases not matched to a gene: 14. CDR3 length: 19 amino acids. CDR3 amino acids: CASSAGELGQGGAKNIQYF. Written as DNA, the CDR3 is TGCGCCAGCAGTGCAGGTGAACTAGGACAGGGTGGAGCCAAAAACATTCAGTACTTC.

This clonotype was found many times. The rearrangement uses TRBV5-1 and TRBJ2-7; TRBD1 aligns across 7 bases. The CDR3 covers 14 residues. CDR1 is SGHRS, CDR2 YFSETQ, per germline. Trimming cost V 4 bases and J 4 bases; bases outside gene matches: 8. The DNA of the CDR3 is TGCGCCAGCAGCAAACCGGGACAGTCATACGAGCAGTACTTC. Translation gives CASSKPGQSYEQYF.